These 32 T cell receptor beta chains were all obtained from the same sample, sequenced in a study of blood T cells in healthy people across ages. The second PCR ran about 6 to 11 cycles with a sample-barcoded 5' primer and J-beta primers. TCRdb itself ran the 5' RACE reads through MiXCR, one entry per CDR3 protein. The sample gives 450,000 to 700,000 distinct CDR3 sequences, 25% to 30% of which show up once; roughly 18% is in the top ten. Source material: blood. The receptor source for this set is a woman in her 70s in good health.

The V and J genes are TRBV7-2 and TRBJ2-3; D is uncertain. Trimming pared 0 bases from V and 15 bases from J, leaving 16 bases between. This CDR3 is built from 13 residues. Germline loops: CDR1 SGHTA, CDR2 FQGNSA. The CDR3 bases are TGTGCCAGCAGCTTAGCGCGACACACAGTCGACTATTTT. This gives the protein CASSLARHTVDYF.

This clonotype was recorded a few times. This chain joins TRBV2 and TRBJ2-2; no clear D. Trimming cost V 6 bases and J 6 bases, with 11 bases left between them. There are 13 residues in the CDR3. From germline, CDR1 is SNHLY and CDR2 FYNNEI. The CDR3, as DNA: TGTGCCAGCAGGGTCATTGGGGCCGGGGAGCTGTTTTTT. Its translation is CASRVIGAGELFF.

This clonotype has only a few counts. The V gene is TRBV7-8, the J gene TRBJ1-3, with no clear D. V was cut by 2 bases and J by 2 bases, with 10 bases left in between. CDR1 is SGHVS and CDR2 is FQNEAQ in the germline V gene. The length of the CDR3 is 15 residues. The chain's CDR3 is CASSLLSSTGNTIYF. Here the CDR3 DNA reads TGTGCCAGCAGCTTACTCAGCTCCACTGGAAACACCATATATTTT.

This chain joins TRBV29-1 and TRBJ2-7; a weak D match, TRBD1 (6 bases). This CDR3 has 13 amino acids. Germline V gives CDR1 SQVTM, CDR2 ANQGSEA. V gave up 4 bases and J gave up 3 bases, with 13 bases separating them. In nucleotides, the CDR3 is TGCAGCGTTGGAACAGGGCGAGGCTACGAGCAGTACTTC. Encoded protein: CSVGTGRGYEQYF.

The CDR3, as DNA: TGTGCCAGCAGAGGCAGGGTTTTGGGAGATGGCTACACCTTC. Its protein product is CASRGRVLGDGYTF. The chain has TRBV12-3 or TRBV12-4 and TRBJ1-2; a possible D gene is TRBD1 (5 bases). The CDR3 runs 14 residues. V gave up 6 bases and J gave up 6 bases, with 17 bases separating them.

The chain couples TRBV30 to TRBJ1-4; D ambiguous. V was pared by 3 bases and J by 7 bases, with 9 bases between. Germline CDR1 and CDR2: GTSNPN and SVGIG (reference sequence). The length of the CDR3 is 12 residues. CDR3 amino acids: CAWSRAGEKLFF. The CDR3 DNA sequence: TGTGCCTGGAGCCGGGCCGGTGAAAAACTGTTTTTT. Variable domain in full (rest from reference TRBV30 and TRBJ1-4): SQTIHQWPATLVQPVGSPLSLECTVEGTSNPNLYWYRQAAGRGLQLLFYSVGIGQISSEVPQNLSASRPQDRQFILSSKKLLLSDSGFYLCAWSRAGEKLFFGSGTQLSVL.

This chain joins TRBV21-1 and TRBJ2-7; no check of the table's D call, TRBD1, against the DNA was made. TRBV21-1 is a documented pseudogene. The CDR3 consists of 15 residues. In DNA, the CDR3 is TGTGCCAGCATGGGCCCAGGGGGCTCTTCCTACGAGCAGTACTTC. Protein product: CASMGPGGSSYEQYF.

CDR3: CASSYLGGKLFF. For the CDR3, the DNA is TGTGCCAGCAGTTACCTGGGAGGAAAACTGTTTTTT. The rearrangement uses TRBV6-5 and TRBJ1-4; D is uncertain. The CDR3 runs 12 residues. V dropped 2 bases and J dropped 10 bases, with 8 bases sitting between them. Germline assignment: CDR1 MNHEY and CDR2 SVGAGI.

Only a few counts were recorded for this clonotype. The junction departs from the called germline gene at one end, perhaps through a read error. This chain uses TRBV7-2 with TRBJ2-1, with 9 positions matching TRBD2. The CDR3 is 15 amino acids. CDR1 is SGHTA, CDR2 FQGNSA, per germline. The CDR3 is CVSSSQRGATNEQFF. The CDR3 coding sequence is TGTGTCAGCAGCTCCCAGCGGGGGGCCACTAATGAGCAGTTCTTC.

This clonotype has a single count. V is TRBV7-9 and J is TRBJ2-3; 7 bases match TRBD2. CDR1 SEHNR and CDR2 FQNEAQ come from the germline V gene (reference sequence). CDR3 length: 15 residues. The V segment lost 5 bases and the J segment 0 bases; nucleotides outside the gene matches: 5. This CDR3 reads CASSPLSGSTDTQYF. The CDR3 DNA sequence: TGTGCCAGCAGCCCCCTTAGCGGGAGCACAGATACGCAGTATTTT.

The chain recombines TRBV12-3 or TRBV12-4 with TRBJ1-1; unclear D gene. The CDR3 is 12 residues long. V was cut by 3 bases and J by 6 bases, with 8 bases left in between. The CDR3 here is CASSFIRAEAFF. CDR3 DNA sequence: TGTGCCAGCAGTTTTATTCGCGCTGAAGCTTTCTTT.

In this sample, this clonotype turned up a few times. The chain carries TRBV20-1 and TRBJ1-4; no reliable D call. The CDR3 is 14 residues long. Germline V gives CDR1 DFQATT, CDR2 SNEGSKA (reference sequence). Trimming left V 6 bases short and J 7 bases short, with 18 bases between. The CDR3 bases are TGCAGTGCCAAGGACTTCGAAGGTCCTGAAAAACTGTTTTTT. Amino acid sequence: CSAKDFEGPEKLFF.

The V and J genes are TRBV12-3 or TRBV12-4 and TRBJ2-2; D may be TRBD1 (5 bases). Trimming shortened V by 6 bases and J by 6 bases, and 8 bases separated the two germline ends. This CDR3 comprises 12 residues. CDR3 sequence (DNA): TGTGCCAGCAGCAGGGTTCCCGGGGAGCTGTTTTTT. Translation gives CASSRVPGELFF.

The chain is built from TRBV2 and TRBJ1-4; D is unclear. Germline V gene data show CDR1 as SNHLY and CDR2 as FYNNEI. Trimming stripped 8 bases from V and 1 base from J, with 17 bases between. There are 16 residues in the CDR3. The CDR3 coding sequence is TGTGCCAGCTCCATCTCCCGAGGAGGAACTAATGAAAAACTGTTTTTT. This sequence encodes CASSISRGGTNEKLFF.

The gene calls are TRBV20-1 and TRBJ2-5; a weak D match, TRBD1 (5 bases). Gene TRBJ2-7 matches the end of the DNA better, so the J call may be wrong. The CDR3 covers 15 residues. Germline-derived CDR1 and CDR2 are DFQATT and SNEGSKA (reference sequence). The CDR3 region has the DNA TGCAGTGCTAGCGGTCAGGCAGGGAACTTTTACGAGCAGTACTTC. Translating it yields CSASGQAGNFYEQYF.

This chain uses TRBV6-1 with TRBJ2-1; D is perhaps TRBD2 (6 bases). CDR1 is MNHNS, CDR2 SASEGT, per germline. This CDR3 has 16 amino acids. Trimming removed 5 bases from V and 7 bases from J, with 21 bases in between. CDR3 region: CASSSNSGGRLNEQFF. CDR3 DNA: TGTGCCAGCAGTTCAAATAGCGGTGGCCGGCTTAATGAGCAGTTCTTC.

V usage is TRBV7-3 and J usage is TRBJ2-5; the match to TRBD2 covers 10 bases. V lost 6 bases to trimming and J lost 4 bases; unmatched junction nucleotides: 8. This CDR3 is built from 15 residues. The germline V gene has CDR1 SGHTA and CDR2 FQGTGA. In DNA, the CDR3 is TGTGCCAGCAGTAGAGAGGGACTAGCGAGAGAGACCCAGTACTTC. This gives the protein CASSREGLARETQYF.

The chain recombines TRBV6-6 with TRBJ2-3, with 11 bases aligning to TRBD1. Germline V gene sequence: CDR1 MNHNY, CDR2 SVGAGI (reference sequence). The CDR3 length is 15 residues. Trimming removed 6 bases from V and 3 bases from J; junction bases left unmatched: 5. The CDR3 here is CASSPGQGVTDTQYF. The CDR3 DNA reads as TGTGCCAGCAGCCCGGGACAGGGGGTAACAGATACGCAGTATTTT.

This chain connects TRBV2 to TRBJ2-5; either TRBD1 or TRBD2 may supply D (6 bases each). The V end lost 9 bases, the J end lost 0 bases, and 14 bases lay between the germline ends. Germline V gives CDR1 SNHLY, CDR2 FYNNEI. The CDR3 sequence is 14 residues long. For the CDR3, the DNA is TGTGCCAGTGGTAGGAGGGACAACCAAGAGACCCAGTACTTC. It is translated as CASGRRDNQETQYF.

CDR3 coding DNA: TGCGCCAGCAGCCAAGATGGCAGAACGACCGGGGAGCTGTTTTTT. It codes for CASSQDGRTTGELFF. This sequence joins TRBV4-3 and TRBJ2-2; D gene unclear. Germline CDR1 reads LGHNA; CDR2 reads YSLEER. The CDR3 length is 15 residues. Between the trimmed V and J ends, which lost 0 bases and 5 bases, there was a span of 10 bases.

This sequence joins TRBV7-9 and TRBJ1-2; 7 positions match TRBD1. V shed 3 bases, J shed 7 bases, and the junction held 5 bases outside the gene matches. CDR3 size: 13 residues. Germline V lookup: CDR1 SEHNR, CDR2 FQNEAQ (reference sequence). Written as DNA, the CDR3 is TGTGCCAGCAGCTTTCAGGGGGATTTTGGCTACACCTTC. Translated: CASSFQGDFGYTF.

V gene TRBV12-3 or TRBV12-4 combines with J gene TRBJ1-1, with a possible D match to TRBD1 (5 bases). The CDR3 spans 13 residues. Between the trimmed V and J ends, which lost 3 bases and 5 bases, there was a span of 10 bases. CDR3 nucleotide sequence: TGTGCCAGCAGTTTGTTTAAGGGGACTGAAGCTTTCTTT. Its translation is CASSLFKGTEAFF.

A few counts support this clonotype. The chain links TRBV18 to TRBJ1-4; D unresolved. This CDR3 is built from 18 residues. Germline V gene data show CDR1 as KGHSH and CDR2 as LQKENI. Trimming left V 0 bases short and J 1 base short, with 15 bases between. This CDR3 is CASSPPPGSSLTNEKLFF. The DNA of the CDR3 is TGTGCCAGCTCACCACCGCCGGGCAGTAGCCTAACTAATGAAAAACTGTTTTTT.

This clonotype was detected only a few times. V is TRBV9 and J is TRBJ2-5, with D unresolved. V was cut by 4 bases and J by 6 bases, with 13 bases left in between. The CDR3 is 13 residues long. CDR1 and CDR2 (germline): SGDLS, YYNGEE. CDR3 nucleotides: TGTGCCAGCAGCTCGGGTCAAATTCAGACCCAGTACTTC. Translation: CASSSGQIQTQYF.

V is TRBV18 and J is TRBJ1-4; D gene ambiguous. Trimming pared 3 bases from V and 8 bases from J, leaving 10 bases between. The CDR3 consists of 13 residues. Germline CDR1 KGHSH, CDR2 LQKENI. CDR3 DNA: TGTGCCAGCTCACCGGCGAGCTCAGAAAAACTGTTTTTT. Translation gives CASSPASSEKLFF.

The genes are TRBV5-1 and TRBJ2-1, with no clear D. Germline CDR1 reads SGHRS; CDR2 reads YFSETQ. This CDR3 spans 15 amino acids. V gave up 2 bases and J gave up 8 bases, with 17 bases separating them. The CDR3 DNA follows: TGCGCCAGCAGCTTTGGTGAATCTATGGTTGATGAGCAGTTCTTC. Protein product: CASSFGESMVDEQFF.

CDR3 coding DNA: TGTGCCAGCTCACCTGAGGTATCGGCAGATACGCAGTATTTT. It codes for CASSPEVSADTQYF. This chain joins TRBV18 and TRBJ2-3; D ambiguous. Germline-derived CDR1 and CDR2 are KGHSH and LQKENI. The CDR3 has 14 amino acids. V was clipped by 3 bases and J by 4 bases, with 11 bases between them.

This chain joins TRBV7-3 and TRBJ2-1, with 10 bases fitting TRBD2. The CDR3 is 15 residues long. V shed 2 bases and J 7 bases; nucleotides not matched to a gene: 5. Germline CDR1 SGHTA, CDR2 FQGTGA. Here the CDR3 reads CASSLSSGGENEQFF. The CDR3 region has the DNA TGTGCCAGCAGCTTATCGAGCGGGGGGGAGAATGAGCAGTTCTTC. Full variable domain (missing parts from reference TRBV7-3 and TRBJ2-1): GAGVSQTPSNKVTEKGKYVELRCDPISGHTALYWYRQSLGQGPEFLIYFQGTGAADDSGLPNDRFFAVRPEGSVSTLKIQRTERGDSAVYLCASSLSSGGENEQFFGPGTRLTVL.

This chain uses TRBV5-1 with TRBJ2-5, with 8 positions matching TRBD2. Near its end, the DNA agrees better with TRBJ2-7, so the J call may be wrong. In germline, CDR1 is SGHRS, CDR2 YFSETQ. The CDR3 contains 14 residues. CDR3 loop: CASSLSRGGYEQYF. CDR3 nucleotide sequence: TGCGCCAGCAGCTTGTCCCGGGGGGGATACGAGCAGTACTTC.

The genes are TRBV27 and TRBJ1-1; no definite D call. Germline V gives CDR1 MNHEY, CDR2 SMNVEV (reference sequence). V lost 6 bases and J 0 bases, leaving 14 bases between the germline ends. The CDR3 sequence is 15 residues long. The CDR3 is CASRAELGMNTEAFF. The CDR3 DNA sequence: TGTGCCAGCAGGGCGGAGCTTGGAATGAACACTGAAGCTTTCTTT.

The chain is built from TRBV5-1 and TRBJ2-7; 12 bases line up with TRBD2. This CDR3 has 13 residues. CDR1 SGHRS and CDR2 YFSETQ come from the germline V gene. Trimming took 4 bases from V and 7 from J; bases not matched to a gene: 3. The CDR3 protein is CASSPGTSGEQYF. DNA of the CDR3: TGCGCCAGCAGCCCAGGGACTAGCGGGGAGCAGTACTTC.

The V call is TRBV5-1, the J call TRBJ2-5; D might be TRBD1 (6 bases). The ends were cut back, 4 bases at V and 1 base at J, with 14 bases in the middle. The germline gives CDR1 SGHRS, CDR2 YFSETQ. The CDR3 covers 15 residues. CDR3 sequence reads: CASSGTGTTQETQYF. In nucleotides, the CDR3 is TGCGCCAGCAGCGGGACCGGGACAACCCAAGAGACCCAGTACTTC.